A single sample gave rise to the 10 T cell receptor beta chains below, sequenced in a study of T cells after yellow fever vaccination. A single record per CDR3 protein comes from TCRdb applying MiXCR to the 5' RACE reads. The sample has some 23,000 distinct CDR3 sequences, 3.4% seen once. This material consisted of PBMCs, either bulk or a sorted T-cell subset (CD4+, CD8+, memory, or dextramer-sorted; not recorded which), taken more than 40 days after the first yellow fever vaccination. These receptors came from a young man who received the YFV17D yellow fever vaccine.

This clonotype was counted many times. The V gene is TRBV12-3 or TRBV12-4, the J gene TRBJ1-4; the D gene is possibly TRBD1 (5 bases). The ends were cut back, 3 bases at V and 6 bases at J, with 11 bases in the middle. The CDR3 runs to 14 residues. In DNA form, the CDR3 reads TGTGCCAGCAGTTTGGGGGGGGGGGATGAAAAACTGTTTTTT. Its protein product is CASSLGGGDEKLFF.

This clonotype was observed many times. The chain is built from TRBV5-1 and TRBJ2-1; 7 bases are a match to TRBD1. The V segment lost 4 bases and the J segment 3 bases; nucleotides outside the gene matches: 4. The CDR3 consists of 14 residues. Germline V lookup: CDR1 SGHRS, CDR2 YFSETQ. CDR3 in amino acids: CASSRQGDYNEQFF. The CDR3 DNA reads TGCGCCAGCAGCCGGCAGGGGGACTACAATGAGCAGTTCTTC.

This clonotype came up many times. The chain recombines TRBV28 with TRBJ1-2, with a weak D call TRBD1 (6 bases). CDR1 MDHEN and CDR2 SYDVKM come from the germline V gene. This CDR3 region has 14 residues. V lost 5 bases, J lost 2 bases, and 12 bases lay in between. The CDR3, as DNA: TGTGCCAGCAGTCCAGGGGCAGTCAACTATGGCTACACCTTC. Translating it yields CASSPGAVNYGYTF.

This clonotype was seen ten or more times. J is TRBJ2-1 and V is TRBV12-3 or TRBV12-4; 10 nucleotides agree with TRBD1. This CDR3 is 14 amino acids long. The ends lost 5 bases at V and 6 bases at J; junction bases unmatched: 4. CDR3 in DNA: TGTGCCAGCAGTGAGAGGACAGGGGGCAATGAGCAGTTCTTC. Encoded protein: CASSERTGGNEQFF.

This clonotype has ten or more counts. The chain is built from TRBV6-5 and TRBJ1-2; D call uncertain. The length of the CDR3 is 15 residues. Per the germline V gene, CDR1 is MNHEY and CDR2 is SVGAGI. The germline V and J ends were trimmed by 0 bases and 1 base, with 9 bases remaining between them. CDR3 DNA: TGTGCCAGCAGTTACTCTCGCGGAATTAACTATGGCTACACCTTC. It codes for CASSYSRGINYGYTF.

There are many counts of this clonotype. The genes are TRBV5-6 and TRBJ1-2; D might be TRBD1 (5 bases). Trimming removed 3 bases from V and 4 bases from J, with 16 bases in between. Germline CDR1 SGHDT, CDR2 YYEEEE. The CDR3 is 15 amino acids. The CDR3 bases are TGTGCCAGCAGCTCTTTCGGCAGGGCGATCTATGGCTACACCTTC. Translated, it gives CASSSFGRAIYGYTF.

This clonotype was found many times. The chain employs TRBV10-3 and TRBJ1-2, with TRBD1 as a possible D gene (5 bases). From germline, CDR1 is ENHRY and CDR2 SYGVKD. The CDR3 runs 14 residues. Trimming stripped 3 bases from V and 6 bases from J, with 14 bases between. The CDR3 is CAISDLGGLDGYTF. CDR3 sequence (DNA): TGTGCCATCAGTGACCTCGGGGGGTTAGATGGCTACACCTTC.

This clonotype appeared many times. The V and J genes are TRBV20-1 and TRBJ2-3; 7 nucleotides agree with TRBD1. The length of the CDR3 is 16 residues. V dropped 2 bases and J dropped 5; count of bases not matched to a gene: 13. Germline-derived CDR1 and CDR2 are DFQATT and SNEGSKA (reference sequence). CDR3 region: CSARPMDRRPLDTQYF. The CDR3 DNA is TGCAGTGCTAGACCGATGGACAGGAGACCTTTAGATACGCAGTATTTT.

This clonotype appeared many times. The chain joins TRBV20-1 to TRBJ2-1; 8 bases are a match to TRBD2. J gave up 7 bases and V 2 bases, and 7 bases lay outside the gene matches. Per the germline V gene, CDR1 is DFQATT and CDR2 is SNEGSKA (reference sequence). This CDR3 contains 14 residues. The CDR3 coding sequence is TGCAGTGCTAGACCAGGGACTAGATTGAATGAGCAGTTCTTC. Translating gives CSARPGTRLNEQFF.

There are many counts of this clonotype. CDR3 protein: CASSEGGPNNEQFF. The CDR3 coding sequence is TGTGCCAGCAGCGAAGGGGGGCCAAACAATGAGCAGTTCTTC. The rearrangement links TRBV4-2 to TRBJ2-1; possibly TRBD1 or TRBD2 for D (6 bases each). The CDR3 contains 14 residues. V lost 5 bases and J 5 bases, leaving 13 bases between the germline ends. Per germline, CDR1 LGHNA and CDR2 YNFKEQ.